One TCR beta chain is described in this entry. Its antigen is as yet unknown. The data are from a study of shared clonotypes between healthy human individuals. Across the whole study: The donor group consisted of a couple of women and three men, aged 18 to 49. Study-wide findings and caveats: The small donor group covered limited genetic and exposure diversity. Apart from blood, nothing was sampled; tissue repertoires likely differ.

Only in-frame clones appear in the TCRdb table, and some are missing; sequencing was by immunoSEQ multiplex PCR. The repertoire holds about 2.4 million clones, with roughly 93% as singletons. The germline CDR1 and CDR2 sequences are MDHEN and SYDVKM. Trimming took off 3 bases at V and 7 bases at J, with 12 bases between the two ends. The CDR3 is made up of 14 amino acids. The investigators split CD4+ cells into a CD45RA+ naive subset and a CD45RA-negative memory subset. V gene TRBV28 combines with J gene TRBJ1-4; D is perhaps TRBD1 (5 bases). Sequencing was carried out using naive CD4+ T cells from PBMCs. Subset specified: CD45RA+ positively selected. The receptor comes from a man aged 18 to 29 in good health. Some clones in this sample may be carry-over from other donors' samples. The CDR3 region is CASSLTAVSEKLFF. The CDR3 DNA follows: TGTGCCAGCAGTTTGACAGCCGTTAGTGAAAAACTGTTTTTT. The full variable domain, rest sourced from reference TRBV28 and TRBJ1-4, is DVKVTQSSRYLVKRTGEKVFLECVQDMDHENMFWYRQDPGLGLRLIYFSYDVKMKEKGDIPEGYSVSREKKERFSLILESASTNQTSMYLCASSLTAVSEKLFFGSGTQLSVL.